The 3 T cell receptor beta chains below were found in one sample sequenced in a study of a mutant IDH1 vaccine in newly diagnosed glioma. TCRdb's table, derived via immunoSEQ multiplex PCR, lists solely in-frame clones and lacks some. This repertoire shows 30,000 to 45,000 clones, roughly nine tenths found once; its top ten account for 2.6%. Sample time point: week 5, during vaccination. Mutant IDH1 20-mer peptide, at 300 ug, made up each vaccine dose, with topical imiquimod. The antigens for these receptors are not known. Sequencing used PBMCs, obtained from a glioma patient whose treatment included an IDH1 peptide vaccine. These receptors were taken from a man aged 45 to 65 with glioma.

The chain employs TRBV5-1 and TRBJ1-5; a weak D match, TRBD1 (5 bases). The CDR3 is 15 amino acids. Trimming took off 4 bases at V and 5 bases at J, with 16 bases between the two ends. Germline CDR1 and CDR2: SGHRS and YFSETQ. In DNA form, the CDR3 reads TGCGCCAGCAGCCTGTCAGGGCCGGCGGATCAGCCCCAGCATTTT. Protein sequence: CASSLSGPADQPQHF.

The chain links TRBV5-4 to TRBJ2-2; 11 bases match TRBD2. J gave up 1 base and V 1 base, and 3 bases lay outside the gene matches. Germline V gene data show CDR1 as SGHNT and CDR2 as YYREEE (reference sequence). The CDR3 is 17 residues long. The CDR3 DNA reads TGTGCCAGCAGCTTGCCCGGACTAGCGGGGAACACCGGGGAGCTGTTTTTT. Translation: CASSLPGLAGNTGELFF.

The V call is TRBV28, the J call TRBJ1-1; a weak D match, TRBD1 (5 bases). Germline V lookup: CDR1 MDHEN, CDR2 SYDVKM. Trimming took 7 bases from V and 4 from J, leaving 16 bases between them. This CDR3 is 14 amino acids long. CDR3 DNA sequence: TGTGCCAGCACGGTGTGGGCCGGGGGCACTGAAGCTTTCTTT. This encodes CASTVWAGGTEAFF.